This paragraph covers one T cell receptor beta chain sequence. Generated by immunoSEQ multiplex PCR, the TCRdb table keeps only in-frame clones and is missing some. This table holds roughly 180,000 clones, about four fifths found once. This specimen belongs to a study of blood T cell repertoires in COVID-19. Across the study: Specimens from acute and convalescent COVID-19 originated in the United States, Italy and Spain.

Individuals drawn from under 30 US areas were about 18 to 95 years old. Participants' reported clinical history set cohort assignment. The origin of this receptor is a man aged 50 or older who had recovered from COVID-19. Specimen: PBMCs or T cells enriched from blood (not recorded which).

CDR3 residues: CSVYPGQGTEQYF. CDR3 DNA sequence: TGCAGCGTTTATCCGGGACAGGGGACCGAGCAGTACTTC. The chain has TRBV29-1 and TRBJ2-7, with 10 bases lining up with TRBD1. The germline gives CDR1 SQVTM, CDR2 ANQGSEA. The ends lost 5 bases at V and 6 bases at J; junction bases unmatched: 7. This CDR3 region has 13 residues.